Detailed here is one T cell receptor (beta chain). Allocation to cohorts depended on clinical history reported by the participants. Two negative PCRs, clearance, or symptom resolution were required of recovered Cohort 3 donors. The authors' processing: How many nucleated cells were present was estimated from reference gene primer amplification. Sequencing was performed with immunoSEQ multiplex PCR; in TCRdb, only in-frame clones are kept and a portion is missing. V and J calls and clone size are given by that table; D and trimming were obtained from the DNA. The sample lists a few hundred thousand clones, over 75% occurring once. These data come from a study of blood T cell repertoires in COVID-19. Study summary: Sites in the United States, Italy and Spain provided acute and convalescent COVID-19 samples.

V lost 3 bases and J lost 8; bases outside the gene matches: 10. CDR3 length: 16 residues. Germline V gene data show CDR1 as MDHEN and CDR2 as SYDVKM. The specimen was PBMCs or T cells enriched from blood (not recorded which). The receptor's source is a woman aged 25-40 years who had recovered from COVID-19. This chain uses TRBV28 with TRBJ1-4; 9 bases align to TRBD1. The CDR3 nucleotides are TGTGCCAGCAGTTTCAACACAGGGGGCGCATGGGAAAAACTGTTTTTT. Translated: CASSFNTGGAWEKLFF.